This T cell receptor beta chain was observed in a study of blood T cell repertoires in COVID-19. Study-wide background: Donors in the United States, Italy and Spain gave samples during acute or convalescent COVID-19. PBMCs, B-cell-depleted T cells, or T cells were the source of the cDNA or gDNA that made up the material.

Methods used by the authors: Using reference gene primer amplification, nucleated cell counts were estimated. Sequencing used immunoSEQ multiplex PCR; TCRdb keeps in-frame clones, though not all of them. V and J calls and clone size are as listed in that table; D and trimming were resolved from the DNA. The table lists under 200,000 clones, approximately 90% of them singletons. V lost 6 bases, J lost 0 bases, and 10 bases stayed unmatched. Per the germline V gene, CDR1 is KGHSH and CDR2 is LQKENI. The CDR3 contains 16 residues. This chain connects TRBV18 to TRBJ2-7; 8 bases are shared with TRBD2. Material for sequencing was peripheral blood. This TCR came from a man between 40 and 49 years old with active or convalescent COVID-19. The CDR3 DNA follows: TGTGCCAGCTCGACAACTAGCGGTGGACCCTCCTACGAGCAGTACTTC. Translated: CASSTTSGGPSYEQYF.